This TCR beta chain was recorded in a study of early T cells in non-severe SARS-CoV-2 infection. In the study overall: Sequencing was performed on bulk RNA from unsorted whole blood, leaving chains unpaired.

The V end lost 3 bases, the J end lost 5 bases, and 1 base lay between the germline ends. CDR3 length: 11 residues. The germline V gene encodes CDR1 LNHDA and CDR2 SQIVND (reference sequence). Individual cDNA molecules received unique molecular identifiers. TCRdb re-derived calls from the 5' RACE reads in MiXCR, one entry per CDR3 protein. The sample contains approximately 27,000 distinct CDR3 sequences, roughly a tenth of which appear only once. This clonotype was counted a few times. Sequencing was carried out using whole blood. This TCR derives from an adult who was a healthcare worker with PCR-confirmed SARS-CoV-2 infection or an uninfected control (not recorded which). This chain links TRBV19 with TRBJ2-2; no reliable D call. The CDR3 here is CASSITGELFF. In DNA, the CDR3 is TGTGCCAGTAGTATTACCGGGGAGCTGTTTTTT.